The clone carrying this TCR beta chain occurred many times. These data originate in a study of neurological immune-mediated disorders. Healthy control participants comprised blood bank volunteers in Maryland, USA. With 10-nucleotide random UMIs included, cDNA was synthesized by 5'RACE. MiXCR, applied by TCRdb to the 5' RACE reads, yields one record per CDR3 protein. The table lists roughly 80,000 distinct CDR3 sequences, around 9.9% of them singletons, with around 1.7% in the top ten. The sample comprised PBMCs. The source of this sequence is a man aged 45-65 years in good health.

The CDR3 coding sequence is TGCGCCAGCAGCCAGCCGGGGATAAGTTCCGGGGAGCTGTTTTTT. It encodes CASSQPGISSGELFF. This chain links TRBV5-1 with TRBJ2-2, with a tentative D call TRBD2 (5 bases). Germline CDR1 is SGHRS and CDR2 is YFSETQ. V was shortened by 4 bases and J by 6 bases, with 16 bases between the two germline ends. This CDR3 is 15 amino acids long.